The next 32 T cell receptor beta chains were all read from a single sample in a study of blood T cell repertoires in COVID-19. The protocol was immunoSEQ multiplex PCR, while the TCRdb copy is restricted to in-frame clones and leaves out a portion. Of 100,000 to 150,000 clones in the sample, around 74% were seen once. Sequencing used peripheral blood. These receptors originate from a man older than 75 with COVID-19, enrolled during active disease.

This chain connects TRBV9 to TRBJ2-1, with TRBD2 as a possible D gene (5 bases). CDR3 length: 15 residues. The germline CDR1 and CDR2 sequences are SGDLS and YYNGEE. Deletions cut 5 bases from V and 1 base from J, with 13 bases between. The CDR3, as DNA: TGTGCCAGCAGTCATGCAACGGGGTCCTACAATGAGCAGTTCTTC. It specifies CASSHATGSYNEQFF.

As concerns this clone: In the same sample, other DNA sequences code for this CDR3. The chain combines TRBV28 with TRBJ1-5; a possible D gene is TRBD1 (5 bases). Trimming stripped 1 base from V and 7 bases from J, with 14 bases between. CDR3 length: 15 amino acids. CDR1 and CDR2 (germline): MDHEN, SYDVKM. The CDR3 protein is CASSLSGQGGQPQHF. In nucleotides, the CDR3 is TGTGCCAGCAGTTTATCCGGGCAGGGTGGACAGCCCCAGCATTTT. Variable domain in full (rest from reference TRBV28 and TRBJ1-5): DVKVTQSSRYLVKRTGEKVFLECVQDMDHENMFWYRQDPGLGLRLIYFSYDVKMKEKGDIPEGYSVSREKKERFSLILESASTNQTSMYLCASSLSGQGGQPQHFGDGTRLSIL.

This clone occurred once. Other nucleotide sequences in the sample specify the same CDR3. The chain employs TRBV6-5 and TRBJ1-6; D is ambiguous. Trimming took off 0 bases at V and 6 bases at J, with 3 bases between the two ends. The CDR3 extends over 13 amino acids. Germline V gene data show CDR1 as MNHEY and CDR2 as SVGAGI. CDR3 loop: CASSYSSNSPLHF. The CDR3 DNA is TGTGCCAGCAGTTACTCGAGTAATTCACCCCTCCACTTT.

The chain is built from TRBV11-2 and TRBJ2-3; 10 bases are a match to TRBD1. Germline CDR1 is SGHAT and CDR2 is FQNNGV. The trim removed 5 bases at V and 8 bases at J, leaving 4 bases unmatched. This CDR3 has 13 residues. The CDR3 sequence is CASSPGQGFTQYF. The DNA for the CDR3 is TGTGCCAGCAGCCCGGGACAGGGGTTTACGCAGTATTTT.

The chain uses TRBV24-1 and TRBJ2-3; 12 bases are shared with TRBD2. V dropped 4 bases and J dropped 2; count of bases not matched to a gene: 6. This CDR3 has 17 amino acids. Germline V CDR1 and CDR2: KGHDR, SFDVKD. The CDR3 loop reads CATSDPGLAGITDTQYF. The CDR3 DNA is TGTGCCACCAGTGACCCCGGACTAGCGGGAATCACAGATACGCAGTATTTT.

This chain links TRBV6-5 with TRBJ2-2; 8 bases are shared with TRBD1. Germline lookup yields CDR1 MNHEY and CDR2 SVGAGI. With V trimmed by 6 bases and J by 2 bases, 5 bases remained unmatched. The CDR3 is 15 residues long. CDR3 loop: CASRGGQDNTGELFF. CDR3 DNA: TGTGCCAGCAGGGGGGGACAGGACAACACCGGGGAGCTGTTTTTT.

This clone came up once. This chain connects TRBV11-2 to TRBJ2-3, with 12 nucleotides matching TRBD2. CDR1 SGHAT and CDR2 FQNNGV come from the germline V gene. V lost 5 bases and J lost 2; bases outside the gene matches: 5. This CDR3 is 16 amino acids long. The CDR3 loop is CASSLGTSGFTDTQYF. The DNA for the CDR3 is TGTGCCAGCAGCCTGGGGACTAGCGGGTTCACAGATACGCAGTATTTT.

The J gene is TRBJ2-7, the V gene TRBV15, with TRBD1 matching 8 bases. Losses at the gene ends were 3 bases for V and 6 bases for J; bases not matched to a gene: 10. This CDR3 is 15 amino acids long. Germline assignment: CDR1 LNHNV and CDR2 YYDKDF (reference sequence). The CDR3 reads CATSRGGQGWSEQYF. CDR3 sequence (DNA): TGTGCCACCAGCAGGGGAGGACAGGGATGGTCCGAGCAGTACTTC.

The chain uses TRBV3-1 (or the pseudogene TRBV3-2) and TRBJ2-7; 11 bases are a match to TRBD2. Germline CDR1 and CDR2: LGHDT and YNNKEL (reference sequence). Trimming at V came to 4 bases and at J to 4 bases, leaving 9 bases not matched to a gene. The CDR3 covers 16 residues. CDR3 in amino acids: CASSPQTSGRYYEQYF. DNA of the CDR3: TGTGCCAGCAGCCCCCAAACTAGCGGGAGATATTACGAGCAGTACTTC.

The chain employs TRBV20-1 and TRBJ1-4; no reliable D call. V lost 5 bases and J lost 8, with 9 bases in between. Germline V CDR1 and CDR2: DFQATT, SNEGSKA (reference sequence). CDR3 length: 11 residues. The CDR3 loop reads CSARHGEKLFF. Written as DNA, the CDR3 is TGCAGTGCTCGACACGGAGAAAAACTGTTTTTT.

The V gene is TRBV15, the J gene TRBJ1-2; 7 nucleotides agree with TRBD1. Germline V gives CDR1 LNHNV, CDR2 YYDKDF (reference sequence). Trimming cost V 4 bases and J 1 base; bases outside gene matches: 9. CDR3 length equals 16 residues. CDR3 loop: CATSTGGGQYNYGYTF. CDR3 coding DNA: TGTGCCACCAGCACCGGGGGGGGACAGTATAACTATGGCTACACCTTC. Together with reference TRBV15 and TRBJ1-2, the CDR3 gives the full variable domain: DAMVIQNPRYQVTQFGKPVTLSCSQTLNHNVMYWYQQKSSQAPKLLFHYYDKDFNNEADTPDNFQSRRPNTSFCFLDIRSPGLGDTAMYLCATSTGGGQYNYGYTFGSGTRLTVV.

This chain joins TRBV28 and TRBJ1-1, with 9 bases aligning to TRBD1. V dropped 10 bases and J dropped 4; count of bases not matched to a gene: 13. CDR1 is MDHEN and CDR2 is SYDVKM in the germline V gene. The CDR3 has 15 residues. The chain's CDR3 is CAIRTGVVSFTEAFF. As DNA, the CDR3 is TGTGCCATCCGGACAGGGGTTGTCTCATTCACTGAAGCTTTCTTT.

The chain has TRBV10-2 and TRBJ2-5; no clear D. Trimming removed 10 bases from V and 3 bases from J, with 6 bases in between. This CDR3 comprises 10 residues. From germline, CDR1 is WSHSY and CDR2 SAAADI. CDR3 protein: CATREETQYF. For the CDR3, the DNA is TGCGCCACCCGGGAAGAGACCCAGTACTTC.

V and J are TRBV5-1 and TRBJ2-5; 8 positions match TRBD1. Germline loops: CDR1 SGHRS, CDR2 YFSETQ. V was clipped by 4 bases and J by 2 bases; unmatched bases: 4. The CDR3 covers 14 residues. Here the CDR3 DNA reads TGCGCCAGCAGCGATGGGACAGGACAAGAGACCCAGTACTTC. This gives the protein CASSDGTGQETQYF.

With respect to this clone: At the DNA level, this CDR3 is encoded by other sequences in the same sample as well. The CDR3 sequence is CASSVGVAGVQETQYF. The CDR3 nucleotides are TGTGCCAGCAGCGTAGGGGTAGCGGGAGTACAAGAGACCCAGTACTTC. The genes are TRBV9 and TRBJ2-5; 9 bases fit TRBD2. From germline, CDR1 is SGDLS and CDR2 YYNGEE. J lost 2 bases, V lost 0 bases, and 5 bases had no gene match. The CDR3 runs 16 residues. The full variable domain, rest sourced from reference TRBV9 and TRBJ2-5, is DSGVTQTPKHLITATGQRVTLRCSPRSGDLSVYWYQQSLDQGLQFLIQYYNGEERAKGNILERFSAQQFPDLHSELNLSSLELGDSALYFCASSVGVAGVQETQYFGPGTRLLVL.

Regarding this clone: At one end, the junction sequence differs from germline, possibly due to a read error. The rearrangement uses TRBV12-3 or TRBV12-4 and TRBJ2-7; 7 bases agree with TRBD2. This CDR3 is 13 amino acids long. The CDR3 is CASRSTGTIVPHF. CDR3 nucleotides: TGTGCCAGCAGATCAACCGGGACTATCGTACCTCACTTC.

This clone was seen once. This chain links TRBV6-2 or TRBV6-3 with TRBJ2-3, with 7 nucleotides matching TRBD1. The germline V gene encodes CDR1 MNHEY and CDR2 SVGEGT. V dropped 2 bases and J dropped 0; count of bases not matched to a gene: 8. This CDR3 is built from 17 residues. The CDR3 sequence: CASSYGQGGSSTDTQYF. CDR3 coding DNA: TGTGCCAGCAGTTACGGGCAAGGGGGCTCTAGCACAGATACGCAGTATTTT.

The J gene is TRBJ2-7, the V gene TRBV7-9; TRBD1 matches 9 bases. This CDR3 spans 17 amino acids. Germline values: CDR1 SEHNR, CDR2 FQNEAQ (reference sequence). The V and J ends lost 5 bases and 3 bases, in that order; junction bases with no gene match: 14. The CDR3 DNA reads TGTGCCAGCAGCCAATTGAAAAACAGGGGGCTTCGCTACGAGCAGTACTTC. Translated: CASSQLKNRGLRYEQYF.

The CDR3 is CASSSEYNEQFF. The CDR3 DNA follows: TGTGCCAGCAGTTCTGAGTACAATGAGCAGTTCTTC. The chain recombines TRBV27 with TRBJ2-1; D unclear. The V end lost 4 bases, the J end lost 4 bases, and 5 bases lay between the germline ends. CDR1 MNHEY and CDR2 SMNVEV come from the germline V gene (reference sequence). CDR3 length: 12 residues.

This clone was picked up a small number of times. The rearrangement links TRBV25-1 to TRBJ2-3; TRBD2 might be the D (6 bases). V lost 4 bases, J lost 0 bases, and 17 bases lay in between. The CDR3 contains 17 residues. In germline, CDR1 is MGHDK, CDR2 SYGVNS. DNA for the CDR3: TGTGCCAGCAGTGGGGGAGGCTTCATCTCTAGCACAGATACGCAGTATTTT. This codes for CASSGGGFISSTDTQYF.

This chain links TRBV7-9 with TRBJ2-3, with 14 positions matching TRBD2. This CDR3 spans 18 amino acids. V lost 5 bases and J lost 6; bases outside the gene matches: 13. The germline V gene has CDR1 SEHNR and CDR2 FQNEAQ (reference sequence). Here the CDR3 DNA reads TGTGCCAGCAGCCCGAGTTATCGGACTAGCGGGAGGAGGGATACGCAGTATTTT. Translated, it gives CASSPSYRTSGRRDTQYF.

The chain employs TRBV2 and TRBJ1-5; D is unresolved. Germline CDR1 SNHLY, CDR2 FYNNEI. Trimming left V 4 bases short and J 0 bases short, with 10 bases between. The CDR3 totals 15 residues. In DNA, the CDR3 is TGTGCCAGCAGTGCAGGAATCAATAGCAATCAGCCCCAGCATTTT. Translation gives CASSAGINSNQPQHF.

This sequence joins TRBV24-1 and TRBJ1-3, with a tentative D call TRBD1 (6 bases). CDR3 size: 15 residues. Germline lookup yields CDR1 KGHDR and CDR2 SFDVKD. Deletions cut 7 bases from V and 2 bases from J, with 14 bases between. The CDR3 DNA follows: TGTGCCACCAGACCTAACAGGGAGACTGGAAACACCATATATTTT. Its translation: CATRPNRETGNTIYF.

The sample holds a few counts of this clone. The genes are TRBV27 and TRBJ2-1; the D gene is possibly TRBD1 (6 bases). The germline V and J ends were trimmed by 7 bases and 10 bases, with 17 bases remaining between them. The length of the CDR3 is 13 residues. Germline V gives CDR1 MNHEY, CDR2 SMNVEV (reference sequence). Written as DNA, the CDR3 is TGTGCCAGCACGGATATACAGGGTTTCGAGCAGTTCTTC. Amino acids: CASTDIQGFEQFF.

The chain uses TRBV25-1 and TRBJ2-7; 10 positions match TRBD1. Germline V gene data show CDR1 as MGHDK and CDR2 as SYGVNS. The CDR3 is 13 residues long. Trimming at V came to 5 bases and at J to 5 bases, leaving 3 bases not matched to a gene. Written as DNA, the CDR3 is TGTGCCAGCAGTAGACAGGGGGCGGACGAGCAGTACTTC. Translated, it gives CASSRQGADEQYF.

The chain links TRBV5-1 to TRBJ1-2; TRBD1 aligns across 10 bases. V dropped 4 bases and J dropped 6; count of bases not matched to a gene: 6. The CDR3 runs to 14 residues. Germline-derived CDR1 and CDR2 are SGHRS and YFSETQ. CDR3 amino acids: CASSPGQGFDGYTF. The CDR3 DNA follows: TGCGCCAGCAGCCCGGGACAGGGGTTCGATGGCTACACCTTC.

The V and J genes are TRBV9 and TRBJ2-4, with D tentatively TRBD2 (6 bases). V was trimmed by 4 bases and J by 10 bases, leaving 12 bases between them. This CDR3 contains 12 residues. The germline V gene encodes CDR1 SGDLS and CDR2 YYNGEE. The CDR3 DNA reads TGTGCCAGCAGCCCAGAGGCGGGGATTCAGTACTTC. This gives the protein CASSPEAGIQYF. The full variable domain, with the rest looked up from reference TRBV9 and TRBJ2-4, is DSGVTQTPKHLITATGQRVTLRCSPRSGDLSVYWYQQSLDQGLQFLIQYYNGEERAKGNILERFSAQQFPDLHSELNLSSLELGDSALYFCASSPEAGIQYFGAGTRLSVL.

This clone was observed a few times. The rearrangement links TRBV5-5 to TRBJ2-1; 14 nucleotides agree with TRBD2. The CDR3 has 17 residues. The junction had 4 bases not matched to a gene; V was cut back by 4 bases and J by 1 base. CDR1 is SGHKS, CDR2 YYEKEE, per germline (reference sequence). The CDR3 region has the DNA TGTGCCAGCAGCCCACGACTAGCGGGAGGGTCCTACAATGAGCAGTTCTTC. As protein: CASSPRLAGGSYNEQFF.

The count of this clone is one. The chain recombines TRBV24-1 with TRBJ2-3; 8 nucleotides agree with TRBD2. Trimming took 0 bases from V and 0 from J; bases not matched to a gene: 10. This CDR3 comprises 19 residues. Germline CDR1 is KGHDR and CDR2 is SFDVKD. CDR3 coding DNA: TGTGCCACCAGTGATTTGCCACCGGGACTAGTGGGCAGCACAGATACGCAGTATTTT. Translated, it gives CATSDLPPGLVGSTDTQYF.

The V and J genes are TRBV6-2 or TRBV6-3 and TRBJ2-3; the D gene is possibly TRBD2 (6 bases). The CDR3 spans 17 residues. Germline values: CDR1 MNHEY, CDR2 SVGEGT. The V gene lost 4 bases and the J gene lost 2 bases, with 19 bases spanning the gap. The CDR3 bases are TGTGCCAGCAGTTCCTTTAGCGGAATCCCTGTCACAGATACGCAGTATTTT. It codes for CASSSFSGIPVTDTQYF.

This clone was seen at least ten times. The V call is TRBV2, the J call TRBJ2-7; perhaps TRBD2 as D (6 bases). The CDR3 consists of 15 residues. Trimming pared 4 bases from V and 0 bases from J, leaving 13 bases between. In germline, CDR1 is SNHLY, CDR2 FYNNEI. This CDR3 reads CASSVGSGSSYEQYF. The CDR3 region has the DNA TGTGCCAGCAGTGTCGGTAGCGGTAGCTCCTACGAGCAGTACTTC.

V gene TRBV19 combines with J gene TRBJ2-7; TRBD1 matches 7 bases. CDR1 and CDR2 from the germline V gene are LNHDA and SQIVND (reference sequence). The V segment lost 3 bases and the J segment 2 bases; nucleotides outside the gene matches: 1. The CDR3 has 13 residues. The CDR3 region has the DNA TGTGCCAGTAGTATCCAGGGGGCCTACGAGCAGTACTTC. It codes for CASSIQGAYEQYF.